This entry describes one T cell receptor (beta chain). These data originate in a study of blood T cell repertoires in COVID-19. Study-level background: The United States, Italy and Spain provided the acute and convalescent COVID-19 samples. PBMCs, B-cell-depleted T cells, or T cells provided the cDNA or gDNA that made up the material.

The V end lost 1 base, the J end lost 2 bases, and 13 bases lay between the germline ends. Germline CDR1 is SGHRS and CDR2 is YFSETQ. The CDR3 is 17 amino acids. In terms of age and location, participants ranged from about 18 to 100 years and lived in approximately 26 US areas. Authors' processing steps: Estimated nucleated cell counts came from reference gene primer amplification. Assay used: immunoSEQ multiplex PCR; TCRdb lists only in-frame clones, some missing. V, J and clone size reflect that table, while D and trimming were determined from the DNA. Here the sample spans 250,000 or so clones, over 80% being singletons.

Sample: PBMCs or T cells enriched from blood (not recorded which). This clonotype originated in a human donor in a cohort exposed to, infected with or recovered from COVID-19 (not recorded which). The donor label of this sample is uncertain. V is TRBV5-1 and J is TRBJ2-6, with D perhaps matching TRBD1 (6 bases). CDR3 bases: TGCGCCAGCAGCTTGCCAGGGACAACGACTGGGGCCAACGTCCTGACTTTC. Protein sequence: CASSLPGTTTGANVLTF. The full variable domain, completed using reference TRBV5-1 and TRBJ2-6, is KAGVTQTPRYLIKTRGQQVTLSCSPISGHRSVSWYQQTPGQGLQFLFEYFSETQRNKGNFPGRFSGRQFSNSRSEMNVSTLELGDSALYLCASSLPGTTTGANVLTFGAGSRLTVL.